The rows below give T cell receptor beta chains drawn from one sample of a study of shared clonotypes between healthy human individuals. This table comes from immunoSEQ multiplex PCR, and its TCRdb copy is limited to in-frame clones, with some not included. The data hold about 2 million clones, with 85% to 95% observed a single time. Material: naive CD4+ T cells sorted from blood. Receptor source: a man aged 18-30 years in good health. The CDR3 runs from the conserved cysteine through the conserved F or W. D genes are given only for firm matches. Only some rows state a clone size, as once, few, many or a class for expanded clones.

size: once
J: TRBJ2-3
D: .
length: 15
V: TRBV6-6
CDR3: CASSYRTASTDTQYF
DNA: TGTGCCAGCAGTTACCGGACAGCTAGCACAGATACGCAGTATTTT

size: .
J: TRBJ2-1
D: TRBD1
length: 12
V: TRBV2
CDR3: CASGQAYNEQFF
DNA: TGTGCCAGCGGACAGGCCTACAATGAGCAGTTCTTC

size: .
J: TRBJ1-1
D: .
length: 15
V: TRBV7-9
CDR3: CASRLGLNGESEAFF
DNA: TGTGCCAGCAGACTGGGCTTAAACGGGGAAAGTGAAGCTTTCTTT

size: once
J: TRBJ1-1
D: .
length: 14
V: TRBV30
CDR3: CAWDPGHMNTEAFF
DNA: TGTGCCTGGGATCCGGGACACATGAACACTGAAGCTTTCTTT

size: .
J: TRBJ1-2
D: TRBD1
length: 16
V: TRBV19
CDR3: CASSTGQGNANYGYTF
DNA: TGTGCCAGTAGTACGGGACAGGGTAACGCCAACTATGGCTACACCTTC

size: once
J: TRBJ1-3
D: .
length: 15
V: TRBV2
CDR3: CASSLQGGGGNTIYF
DNA: TGTGCCAGCAGCCTACAGGGAGGTGGCGGAAACACCATATATTTT

size: .
J: TRBJ2-2
D: TRBD1
length: 14
V: TRBV4-1
CDR3: CASSPGTATGELFF
DNA: TGCGCCAGCAGCCCCGGGACAGCCACCGGGGAGCTGTTTTTT

size: once
J: TRBJ2-3
D: .
length: 16
V: TRBV6-5
CDR3: CASSYTRRTDTDTQYF
DNA: TGTGCCAGCAGTTACACCCGTAGGACAGACACAGATACGCAGTATTTT

size: .
J: TRBJ2-1
D: .
length: 13
V: TRBV19
CDR3: CASSIQVYNEQFF
DNA: TGTGCCAGTAGTATTCAGGTTTACAATGAGCAGTTCTTC

size: .
J: TRBJ2-5
D: .
length: 15
V: TRBV6-5
CDR3: CASSYSGLTKETQYF
DNA: TGTGCCAGCAGTTACTCAGGGCTTACCAAAGAGACCCAGTACTTC

size: .
J: TRBJ2-3
D: .
length: 16
V: TRBV11-2
CDR3: CASSLVLGGSTDTQYF
DNA: TGTGCCAGCAGCTTAGTTTTAGGGGGGTCCACAGATACGCAGTATTTT

size: .
J: TRBJ1-5
D: .
length: 14
V: TRBV30
CDR3: CAWSVQGGSQPQHF
DNA: TGTGCCTGGAGTGTACAGGGAGGAAGTCAGCCCCAGCATTTT

size: few
J: TRBJ2-7
D: TRBD1
length: 18
V: TRBV25-1
CDR3: CASSASTPDRAETYEQYF
DNA: TGTGCCAGCAGTGCCTCAACCCCGGACAGGGCCGAGACCTACGAGCAGTACTTC

size: .
J: TRBJ2-2
D: TRBD2
length: 15
V: TRBV5-1
CDR3: CASSLATSGTGELFF
DNA: TGCGCCAGCAGCTTGGCCACTAGCGGAACCGGGGAGCTGTTTTTT

size: .
J: TRBJ1-2
D: TRBD1
length: 15
V: TRBV6-5
CDR3: CASSYRGTGNYGYTF
DNA: TGTGCCAGCAGTTACAGGGGGACAGGGAACTATGGCTACACCTTC

size: .
J: TRBJ2-2
D: .
length: 15
V: TRBV4-1
CDR3: CASSQTGTLTGELFF
DNA: TGCGCCAGCAGCCAAACCGGGACCCTCACCGGGGAGCTGTTTTTT

size: .
J: TRBJ1-1
D: .
length: 16
V: TRBV4-3
CDR3: CASSQEIGLMNTEAFF
DNA: TGCGCCAGCAGCCAAGAGATAGGTCTCATGAACACTGAAGCTTTCTTT

size: .
J: TRBJ2-7
D: .
length: 12
V: TRBV25-1
CDR3: CASSEQGYEQYF
DNA: TGTGCCAGCAGTGAGCAGGGCTACGAGCAGTACTTC

size: .
J: TRBJ2-3
D: .
length: 10
V: TRBV20-1
CDR3: CTASTDTQYF
DNA: TGCACCGCTAGCACAGATACGCAGTATTTT

size: .
J: TRBJ1-4
D: .
length: 13
V: TRBV28
CDR3: CASFSKADEKLFF
DNA: TGTGCCAGCTTTTCCAAGGCGGATGAAAAACTGTTTTTT

size: .
J: TRBJ2-7
D: .
length: 14
V: TRBV7-8
CDR3: CASSAPGTGDEQYF
DNA: TGTGCCAGCAGCGCCCCGGGCACGGGCGACGAGCAGTACTTC

size: .
J: TRBJ2-1
D: TRBD2
length: 15
V: TRBV18
CDR3: CASSPGLASSHEQFF
DNA: TGTGCCAGCTCACCCGGACTAGCCTCGTCCCATGAGCAGTTCTTC

size: .
J: TRBJ2-1
D: TRBD1
length: 13
V: TRBV6-5
CDR3: CASRSNRGHEQFF
DNA: TGTGCCAGCAGATCTAACAGGGGGCATGAGCAGTTCTTC

size: .
J: TRBJ1-4
D: .
length: 15
V: TRBV11-2
CDR3: CASSLERGVNEKLFF
DNA: TGTGCCAGCAGCTTAGAAAGGGGAGTTAATGAAAAACTGTTTTTT

size: .
J: TRBJ1-2
D: TRBD1
length: 15
V: TRBV18
CDR3: CASSPRTGGDYGYTF
DNA: TGTGCCAGCTCACCAAGGACAGGGGGCGACTATGGCTACACCTTC

size: .
J: TRBJ2-7
D: TRBD1
length: 12
V: TRBV30
CDR3: CAWSETGYEQYF
DNA: TGTGCCTGGAGTGAGACAGGGTACGAGCAGTACTTC

size: .
J: TRBJ1-3
D: TRBD1
length: 14
V: TRBV10-3
CDR3: CAISRDRGGNTIYF
DNA: TGTGCCATCAGTCGGGACAGGGGTGGAAACACCATATATTTT

size: .
J: TRBJ1-5
D: .
length: 14
V: TRBV6-1
CDR3: CASSIQGEDQPQHF
DNA: TGTGCCAGCAGTATACAGGGAGAGGATCAGCCCCAGCATTTT

size: .
J: TRBJ2-3
D: TRBD2
length: 12
V: TRBV30
CDR3: CACKPGGDTQYF
DNA: TGTGCCTGTAAGCCGGGGGGAGATACGCAGTATTTT

size: .
J: TRBJ2-1
D: TRBD1
length: 12
V: TRBV6-6
CDR3: CASSRQGNEQFF
DNA: TGTGCCAGCAGTCGACAGGGCAATGAGCAGTTCTTC

size: .
J: TRBJ2-2
D: TRBD2
length: 13
V: TRBV11-2
CDR3: CASSLAGTGELFF
DNA: TGTGCCAGCAGCCTAGCGGGAACCGGGGAGCTGTTTTTT

size: .
J: TRBJ1-1
D: .
length: 17
V: TRBV18
CDR3: CASSPDPISGGYTEAFF
DNA: TGTGCCAGCTCACCGGATCCCATTAGCGGTGGGTACACTGAAGCTTTCTTT

size: .
J: TRBJ1-4
D: .
length: 14
V: TRBV7-9
CDR3: CASSFSTGNEKLFF
DNA: TGTGCCAGCAGCTTTTCTACAGGAAATGAAAAACTGTTTTTT

size: .
J: TRBJ2-1
D: TRBD2
length: 16
V: TRBV5-1
CDR3: CASSEDSGRAHNEQFF
DNA: TGCGCCAGCAGCGAGGATAGCGGGAGGGCCCACAATGAGCAGTTCTTC

size: .
J: TRBJ2-3
D: .
length: 13
V: TRBV7-3
CDR3: CASSFTRTDTQYF
DNA: TGTGCCAGCAGCTTCACCAGGACAGATACGCAGTATTTT

size: .
J: TRBJ1-1
D: .
length: 15
V: TRBV5-1
CDR3: CASSSKGDMNTEAFF
DNA: TGCGCCAGCAGCTCGAAAGGGGATATGAACACTGAAGCTTTCTTT

size: .
J: TRBJ1-2
D: .
length: 13
V: TRBV6-5
CDR3: CASSYGGAGGYTF
DNA: TGTGCCAGCAGTTACGGGGGCGCGGGTGGCTACACCTTC

size: .
J: TRBJ2-3
D: .
length: 15
V: TRBV5-8
CDR3: CASSRSGMGTDTQYF
DNA: TGTGCCAGCAGCCGATCAGGGATGGGCACAGATACGCAGTATTTT

size: .
J: TRBJ1-5
D: .
length: 14
V: TRBV2
CDR3: CASSEGTSGQPQHF
DNA: TGTGCCAGCAGTGAGGGGACTTCAGGTCAGCCCCAGCATTTT

size: .
J: TRBJ2-5
D: TRBD2
length: 15
V: TRBV5-1
CDR3: CASSLSGLYIEAQYF
DNA: TGCGCCAGCAGCCTCTCGGGACTATATATAGAGGCCCAGTACTTC

size: .
J: TRBJ2-7
D: TRBD1
length: 13
V: TRBV19
CDR3: CASSSDRGNEQYF
DNA: TGTGCCAGTAGTTCCGACAGGGGCAACGAGCAGTACTTC

size: .
J: TRBJ2-2
D: .
length: 14
V: TRBV30
CDR3: CAWTGRRIAGELFF
DNA: TGTGCCTGGACGGGGCGTAGGATCGCCGGGGAGCTGTTTTTT

size: .
J: TRBJ2-6
D: .
length: 15
V: TRBV19
CDR3: CASSIAGSGANVLTF
DNA: TGTGCCAGTAGTATTGCGGGATCCGGGGCCAACGTCCTGACTTTC

size: .
J: TRBJ1-5
D: .
length: 16
V: TRBV28
CDR3: CASTERGGSGNQPQHF
DNA: TGTGCCAGCACCGAAAGGGGGGGTTCGGGCAATCAGCCCCAGCATTTT

size: .
J: TRBJ2-3
D: .
length: 16
V: TRBV7-2
CDR3: CASSSLRLLTADTQYF
DNA: TGTGCCAGCAGCTCGCTAAGGCTCCTGACGGCAGATACGCAGTATTTT

size: .
J: TRBJ1-5
D: .
length: 11
V: TRBV20-1
CDR3: CSAQGNQPQHF
DNA: TGCAGTGCTCAGGGCAATCAGCCCCAGCATTTT

size: once
J: TRBJ2-3
D: .
length: 14
V: TRBV28
CDR3: CASSLERVSDTQYF
DNA: TGTGCCAGCAGTTTAGAGCGGGTATCGGATACGCAGTATTTT

size: .
J: TRBJ2-1
D: .
length: 12
V: TRBV5-1
CDR3: CASSFAYDEQFF
DNA: TGCGCCAGCAGCTTCGCGTACGATGAGCAGTTCTTC

size: .
J: TRBJ2-7
D: TRBD1
length: 14
V: TRBV19
CDR3: CASSTGQGVPEQYF
DNA: TGTGCCAGTAGTACGGGACAGGGGGTACCCGAGCAGTACTTC

size: .
J: TRBJ2-1
D: .
length: 16
V: TRBV5-1
CDR3: CASSWTVADSYNEQFF
DNA: TGCGCCAGCAGCTGGACAGTAGCCGACTCCTACAATGAGCAGTTCTTC

size: .
J: TRBJ2-5
D: TRBD1
length: 15
V: TRBV5-1
CDR3: CASSSPTGVQETQYF
DNA: TGCGCCAGCAGCTCGCCGACAGGGGTACAAGAGACCCAGTACTTC

size: .
J: TRBJ2-7
D: TRBD2
length: 15
V: TRBV5-4
CDR3: CASSLDGGGTYEQYF
DNA: TGTGCCAGCAGCTTGGACGGCGGGGGAACTTACGAGCAGTACTTC